The rows below give T cell receptor beta chains drawn from one sample of a study of early T cells in non-severe SARS-CoV-2 infection. MiXCR was run by TCRdb on the 5' RACE reads, yielding one entry per CDR3 protein. The table records more than 60,000 distinct CDR3 sequences, around 12% of them present only once. Material: whole blood, obtained at baseline. The source of these receptors is an adult who was a healthcare worker with PCR-confirmed SARS-CoV-2 infection or an uninfected control (not recorded which). The donor label of this sample is uncertain. CDR3s include the opening cysteine and the closing phenylalanine or tryptophan. The order of the fields is J gene, V gene, CDR3 protein.

TRBJ1-2,TRBV4-2,CASSQDSHRGDGYTF
TRBJ2-1,TRBV2,CASRRKRGSSNEQFF
TRBJ2-2,TRBV6-2/TRBV6-3,CASSYLVGEGANTGELFF
TRBJ1-4,TRBV13,CASSQRQISTNEKLFF
TRBJ2-6,TRBV20-1,CSASTSGGAPGANVLTF
TRBJ2-5,TRBV24-1,CATSDGLQWTQYF
TRBJ1-6,TRBV28,CASHRDGLRTLHF
TRBJ2-3,TRBV5-1,CASSLAADTQYF
TRBJ1-6,TRBV3-1,CASSRTRWVGQSGSPLHF
TRBJ1-2,TRBV27,CASRSIDRHYGYTF
TRBJ2-6,TRBV6-5,CASSRQEASGANVLTF
TRBJ1-1,TRBV6-5,CASSFGRGDTEAFF
TRBJ1-1,TRBV12-3/TRBV12-4,CASTIDRGMNTEAFF
TRBJ2-1,TRBV20-1,CSARGAAGGQNEQFF
TRBJ2-5,TRBV24-1,CATSVEGMTQYF
TRBJ1-2,TRBV30,CAWSVHITRDSSYGYTF
TRBJ2-2,TRBV20-1,CSAPVFGQGAVGELFF
TRBJ1-3,TRBV5-6,CASSPWTASGNTIYF
TRBJ1-3,TRBV12-3/TRBV12-4,CASSLEGTLSGNTIYF
TRBJ1-1,TRBV29-1,CSVVGSAMNTEAFF
TRBJ2-1,TRBV24-1,CATSDGDKKQFF
TRBJ2-5,TRBV20-1,CSARSLTRIQETQYF
TRBJ1-2,TRBV30,CAGQGAAVRGYTF
TRBJ1-1,TRBV29-1,CSVETPARGTEAFF
TRBJ1-2,TRBV5-1,CASSSSGEVYGYTF
TRBJ1-1,TRBV3-1,CASSGAAEAFF
TRBJ2-1,TRBV4-1,CASSQDRASYNEQFF
TRBJ1-1,TRBV14,CASSPRGWANTEAFF
TRBJ1-2,TRBV24-1,CATGNYETGRNSHGYTF
TRBJ2-3,TRBV18,CASSSTTGLAGRDTQYF
TRBJ1-1,TRBV7-9,CASSLARQGEAFF
TRBJ2-3,TRBV5-1,CASSFSGGNPTDTQYF
TRBJ2-2,TRBV12-3/TRBV12-4,CASSLTSGGAFRELFF
TRBJ2-2,TRBV12-3/TRBV12-4,CASSSYRAGATGELFF
TRBJ1-6,TRBV30,CAWSLIVSPLHF
TRBJ1-4,TRBV9,CASSVGTGHEKLFF
TRBJ1-2,TRBV29-1,CSVEGRINYGYTF
TRBJ1-6,TRBV15,CATSRDQAIYNSPLHF
TRBJ2-1,TRBV7-2,CASGAGLVNEQFF
TRBJ2-5,TRBV7-9,CASSLRSVQETQYF
TRBJ1-2,TRBV3-1,CASSPEARGSYGYTF
TRBJ2-3,TRBV7-9,CASSWNRDPTDTQYF
TRBJ1-3,TRBV7-2,CASSLAGDRGNTIYF
TRBJ2-6,TRBV13,CASSLGAGGPGANVLTF
TRBJ2-5,TRBV3-1,CASSQDVVSQETQYF
TRBJ1-1,TRBV3-1,CASSQGREAFF
TRBJ2-3,TRBV9,CASSVEVLTGDTQYF
TRBJ1-1,TRBV30,CALAQGKNTEAFF
TRBJ2-3,TRBV19,CASSITDTQYF
TRBJ2-3,TRBV10-2,CASSDYGGPTDTQYF
TRBJ2-2,TRBV12-3/TRBV12-4,CASSFYYTRNTGELFF
TRBJ1-6,TRBV19,CASSTGGNSIKSPLHF
TRBJ2-2,TRBV5-4,CASSLAGTNTGELFF